There are many counts of the clone carrying this T cell receptor beta chain. Only in-frame clones appear in the TCRdb table, and some are missing; sequencing was by immunoSEQ multiplex PCR. The sample has roughly 190,000 clones; 86% are singletons. The entry originates in a study of cytomegalovirus exposure and HLA in healthy donors. The source is a woman between 18 and 30 years old in good health and CMV-seronegative. The sequenced sample was PBMCs.

The chain's CDR3 is CASSGTSGGAYEQYF. Here the CDR3 DNA reads TGTGCCAGCAGTGGGACTAGCGGGGGGGCCTACGAGCAGTACTTC. The gene calls are TRBV6-4 and TRBJ2-7; 15 nucleotides line up with TRBD2. V lost 4 bases to trimming and J lost 2 bases; unmatched junction nucleotides: 0. Germline V gives CDR1 MRHNA, CDR2 SNTAGT. The CDR3 extends over 15 amino acids.